This TCR beta chain emerged from a study of OX40 agonist ivuxolimab in advanced cancers. Study-level background: Three patients showed partial responses: one hepatocellular carcinoma and two cutaneous melanoma cases. Points from the study as a whole: The study found that CD8+ T cells averaged more expanded clones than CD4+. Some of the lowest clonal expansion was seen in partial responders at 0.1-3.0 mg/kg. By week 6 at 0.1 to 3.0 mg/kg, blood CD4+ and CD8+ T cells had expanded clonally.

Germline CDR1 SGHRS, CDR2 YFSETQ. Trimming took off 4 bases at V and 8 bases at J, with 13 bases between the two ends. The CDR3 has 13 amino acids. Clones were sequenced by immunoSEQ multiplex PCR, and TCRdb holds only the in-frame ones, with some missing. In the table there are 55,000 to 65,000 clones, approximately 86% of which are singletons. Turning to this clone: Its antigen is undetermined.

The input for sequencing was CD4+ or CD8+ T cells sorted from blood, taken in a trial of the OX40 agonist ivuxolimab. This clonotype originated in an adult with an advanced solid tumor such as melanoma, head and neck, liver or kidney cancer. The chain employs TRBV5-1 and TRBJ2-1; D perhaps matches TRBD1 (5 bases). The CDR3 loop reads CASSIQVRDEQFF. The CDR3 DNA follows: TGCGCCAGCAGCATACAGGTTAGGGATGAGCAGTTCTTC.